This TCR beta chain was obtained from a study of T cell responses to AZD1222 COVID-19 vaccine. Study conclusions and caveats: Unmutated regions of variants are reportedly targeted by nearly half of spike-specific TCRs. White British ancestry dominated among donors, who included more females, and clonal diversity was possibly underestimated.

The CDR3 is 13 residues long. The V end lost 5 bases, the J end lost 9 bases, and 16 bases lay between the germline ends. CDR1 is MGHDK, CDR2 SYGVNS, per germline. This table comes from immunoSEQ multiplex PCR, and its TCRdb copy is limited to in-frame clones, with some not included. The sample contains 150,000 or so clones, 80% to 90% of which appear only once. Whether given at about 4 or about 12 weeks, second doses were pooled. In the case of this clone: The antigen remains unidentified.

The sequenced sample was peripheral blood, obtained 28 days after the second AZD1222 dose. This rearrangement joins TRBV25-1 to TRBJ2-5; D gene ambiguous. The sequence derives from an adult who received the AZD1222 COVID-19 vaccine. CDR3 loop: CASSTPDFGAQYF. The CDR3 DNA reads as TGTGCCAGCAGTACCCCCGATTTTGGGGCCCAGTACTTC.